Listed below are T cell receptor beta chains from one sample, sequenced in a study of OX40 agonist ivuxolimab in advanced cancers. The data were produced by immunoSEQ multiplex PCR, yet TCRdb's version contains in-frame clones alone and is incomplete. This table holds about 50,000 clones, around nine tenths found once. The sample was CD4+ or CD8+ T cells sorted from blood, taken in a trial of the OX40 agonist ivuxolimab. The receptors come from an adult with an advanced solid tumor such as melanoma, head and neck, liver or kidney cancer. Both conserved end residues are part of each CDR3. Each record gives: J gene, V gene, clone size, D gene, CDR3 protein, CDR3 DNA. D genes are given only for firm matches. Clone sizes are given selectively: once, few, many, or a class where the clone is expanded.

j_call: TRBJ1-1
v_call: TRBV7-9
clone_size: few
d_call: -
cdr3_aa: CASSPLGRDTEAFF
cdr3_nt: TGTGCCAGCAGCCCCTTGGGGCGGGACACTGAAGCTTTCTTT

j_call: TRBJ2-7
v_call: TRBV5-1
clone_size: -
d_call: -
cdr3_aa: CASSFGRGSYEQYF
cdr3_nt: TGCGCCAGCAGCTTTGGCCGAGGCTCCTACGAGCAGTACTTC

j_call: TRBJ2-7
v_call: TRBV5-4
clone_size: -
d_call: -
cdr3_aa: CASSFLTPAGEQYF
cdr3_nt: TGTGCCAGCAGCTTCCTGACACCCGCCGGCGAGCAGTACTTC

j_call: TRBJ2-7
v_call: TRBV15
clone_size: -
d_call: -
cdr3_aa: CATSSLEGGASYEQYF
cdr3_nt: TGTGCCACCAGCAGTTTGGAAGGAGGGGCGTCCTACGAGCAGTACTTC

j_call: TRBJ2-5
v_call: TRBV6-6
clone_size: -
d_call: -
cdr3_aa: CASSYVQGETQYF
cdr3_nt: TGTGCCAGCAGTTACGTCCAGGGTGAGACCCAGTACTTC

j_call: TRBJ1-6
v_call: TRBV27
clone_size: -
d_call: -
cdr3_aa: CATRGGYNSPLHF
cdr3_nt: TGTGCCACACGCGGTGGTTATAATTCACCCCTCCACTTT

j_call: TRBJ2-5
v_call: TRBV6-1
clone_size: -
d_call: -
cdr3_aa: CASSEGGAAFYQETQYF
cdr3_nt: TGTGCCAGCAGTGAGGGCGGAGCAGCCTTTTACCAAGAGACCCAGTACTTC

j_call: TRBJ2-3
v_call: TRBV2
clone_size: -
d_call: -
cdr3_aa: CASSEEGTDTQYF
cdr3_nt: TGTGCCAGCTCTGAGGAGGGCACAGATACGCAGTATTTT

j_call: TRBJ1-1
v_call: TRBV4-1
clone_size: -
d_call: -
cdr3_aa: CASSLRTGMNTEAFF
cdr3_nt: TGCGCCAGCAGCCTCCGGACGGGCATGAACACTGAAGCTTTCTTT

j_call: TRBJ2-2
v_call: TRBV9
clone_size: -
d_call: TRBD1
cdr3_aa: CASSVGQGAAGELFF
cdr3_nt: TGTGCCAGCAGCGTCGGACAGGGGGCCGCCGGGGAGCTGTTTTTT

j_call: TRBJ1-5
v_call: TRBV4-3
clone_size: -
d_call: TRBD1
cdr3_aa: CASSQDQASGGSQPQHF
cdr3_nt: TGCGCCAGCAGCCAAGATCAGGCGTCAGGGGGAAGTCAGCCCCAGCATTTT

j_call: TRBJ2-2
v_call: TRBV4-1
clone_size: -
d_call: -
cdr3_aa: CASSQVRTQSGELFF
cdr3_nt: TGCGCCAGCAGCCAAGTTCGGACCCAGTCCGGGGAGCTGTTTTTT

j_call: TRBJ2-3
v_call: TRBV28
clone_size: -
d_call: -
cdr3_aa: CASSRKLLTTDTQYF
cdr3_nt: TGTGCCAGCAGTCGAAAACTACTTACAACAGATACGCAGTATTTT

j_call: TRBJ2-3
v_call: TRBV7-9
clone_size: -
d_call: -
cdr3_aa: CASLGWGPDRTDTQYF
cdr3_nt: TGTGCCAGCCTCGGTTGGGGGCCCGACCGCACAGATACGCAGTATTTT

j_call: TRBJ1-1
v_call: TRBV7-9
clone_size: -
d_call: -
cdr3_aa: CASSFKGNTEAFF
cdr3_nt: TGTGCCAGCAGCTTCAAGGGGAACACTGAAGCTTTCTTT

j_call: TRBJ1-4
v_call: TRBV5-1
clone_size: -
d_call: -
cdr3_aa: CASSKAAAWDEKLFF
cdr3_nt: TGCGCCAGCAGCAAAGCAGCCGCTTGGGATGAAAAACTGTTTTTT

j_call: TRBJ2-1
v_call: TRBV14
clone_size: -
d_call: -
cdr3_aa: CASSQVEISLNEQFF
cdr3_nt: TGTGCCAGCAGCCAAGTGGAGATCTCCCTTAATGAGCAGTTCTTC

j_call: TRBJ2-1
v_call: TRBV5-6
clone_size: -
d_call: -
cdr3_aa: CASSVKGGLTANEQFF
cdr3_nt: TGTGCCAGCAGCGTGAAGGGGGGACTCACCGCCAATGAGCAGTTCTTC

j_call: TRBJ2-3
v_call: TRBV27
clone_size: -
d_call: -
cdr3_aa: CASSLNPGSSTDTQYF
cdr3_nt: TGTGCCAGCAGTTTAAACCCCGGCTCTAGCACAGATACGCAGTATTTT

j_call: TRBJ2-7
v_call: TRBV28
clone_size: -
d_call: TRBD2
cdr3_aa: CASSRTFGGGPPEQYF
cdr3_nt: TGTGCCAGCAGTCGGACCTTTGGGGGAGGGCCCCCCGAGCAGTACTTC

j_call: TRBJ1-1
v_call: TRBV4-3
clone_size: -
d_call: -
cdr3_aa: CASSHLEGRTEAFF
cdr3_nt: TGCGCCAGCAGCCACCTGGAGGGACGCACTGAAGCTTTCTTT

j_call: TRBJ2-1
v_call: TRBV6-6
clone_size: -
d_call: -
cdr3_aa: CASSVTVTYNEQFF
cdr3_nt: TGTGCCAGCAGTGTCACGGTTACCTACAATGAGCAGTTCTTC

j_call: TRBJ2-2
v_call: TRBV9
clone_size: -
d_call: TRBD2
cdr3_aa: CASSVLSGGAANTGELFF
cdr3_nt: TGTGCCAGCAGCGTTCTTAGCGGGGGGGCCGCGAACACCGGGGAGCTGTTTTTT

j_call: TRBJ1-1
v_call: TRBV20-1
clone_size: once
d_call: -
cdr3_aa: CSARVNTEAFF
cdr3_nt: TGCAGTGCTAGAGTTAACACTGAAGCTTTCTTT

j_call: TRBJ2-3
v_call: TRBV2
clone_size: few
d_call: -
cdr3_aa: CASSSQARADTQYF
cdr3_nt: TGTGCCAGCAGTTCCCAGGCAAGGGCAGATACGCAGTATTTT

j_call: TRBJ1-2
v_call: TRBV5-4
clone_size: -
d_call: -
cdr3_aa: CASSLDTAIYGYTF
cdr3_nt: TGTGCCAGCAGCTTGGACACAGCGATTTATGGCTACACCTTC

j_call: TRBJ2-1
v_call: TRBV30
clone_size: -
d_call: -
cdr3_aa: CAWSVGGTYNEQFF
cdr3_nt: TGTGCCTGGAGTGTGGGCGGTACCTACAATGAGCAGTTCTTC

j_call: TRBJ2-5
v_call: TRBV4-2
clone_size: -
d_call: -
cdr3_aa: CASSPNRQETQYF
cdr3_nt: TGTGCCAGCAGCCCTAACAGACAAGAGACCCAGTACTTC

j_call: TRBJ2-2
v_call: TRBV9
clone_size: -
d_call: -
cdr3_aa: CASSVGPGELFF
cdr3_nt: TGTGCCAGCAGCGTAGGTCCCGGGGAGCTGTTTTTT

j_call: TRBJ1-1
v_call: TRBV19
clone_size: -
d_call: -
cdr3_aa: CASREAPGASEAFF
cdr3_nt: TGTGCCAGTAGGGAGGCCCCTGGGGCTTCTGAAGCTTTCTTT

j_call: TRBJ2-5
v_call: TRBV18
clone_size: -
d_call: -
cdr3_aa: CASSRSEGPMETQYF
cdr3_nt: TGTGCCAGCTCACGGAGCGAGGGGCCAATGGAGACCCAGTACTTC

j_call: TRBJ2-6
v_call: TRBV2
clone_size: -
d_call: TRBD1
cdr3_aa: CASSVDRASSGANVLTF
cdr3_nt: TGTGCCAGCAGTGTTGACAGGGCGTCCTCTGGGGCCAACGTCCTGACTTTC

j_call: TRBJ2-3
v_call: TRBV5-4
clone_size: -
d_call: -
cdr3_aa: CASSSDEVFSAATDTQYF
cdr3_nt: TGTGCCAGCAGCTCGGATGAGGTCTTTAGCGCCGCCACAGATACGCAGTATTTT

j_call: TRBJ2-2
v_call: TRBV19
clone_size: -
d_call: TRBD1
cdr3_aa: CASRATDRGTGELFF
cdr3_nt: TGTGCCAGTAGGGCTACCGACAGGGGCACCGGGGAGCTGTTTTTT

j_call: TRBJ1-3
v_call: TRBV5-8
clone_size: -
d_call: -
cdr3_aa: CASSLYSQPGNTIYF
cdr3_nt: TGTGCCAGCAGCTTGTATTCGCAGCCGGGAAACACCATATATTTT

j_call: TRBJ2-2
v_call: TRBV6-4
clone_size: -
d_call: -
cdr3_aa: CASSDSATTGELFF
cdr3_nt: TGTGCCAGCAGTGACTCGGCGACGACCGGGGAGCTGTTTTTT

j_call: TRBJ1-5
v_call: TRBV2
clone_size: -
d_call: -
cdr3_aa: CASSEYPGGRLFRPQHF
cdr3_nt: TGTGCCAGCAGTGAATACCCCGGGGGAAGGCTTTTTAGGCCCCAGCATTTT

j_call: TRBJ2-7
v_call: TRBV28
clone_size: -
d_call: TRBD1
cdr3_aa: CASSNRGWAYEQYF
cdr3_nt: TGTGCCAGCAGTAACAGGGGTTGGGCCTACGAGCAGTACTTC

j_call: TRBJ2-1
v_call: TRBV12-2
clone_size: -
d_call: -
cdr3_aa: CASRFVWVRHVSYNEQFF
cdr3_nt: TGTGCAAGTCGCTTTGTATGGGTCCGCCACGTGTCCTACAATGAGCAGTTCTTC

j_call: TRBJ2-1
v_call: TRBV6-4
clone_size: -
d_call: -
cdr3_aa: CASSETGNEQFF
cdr3_nt: TGTGCCAGCAGTGAAACGGGCAATGAGCAGTTCTTC

j_call: TRBJ2-5
v_call: TRBV7-6
clone_size: -
d_call: TRBD2
cdr3_aa: CASSYRLAGVETQYF
cdr3_nt: TGTGCCAGCAGCTACCGACTAGCGGGAGTTGAGACCCAGTACTTC

j_call: TRBJ1-5
v_call: TRBV19
clone_size: few
d_call: -
cdr3_aa: CASSLSSNQPQHF
cdr3_nt: TGTGCCAGTAGTCTGTCAAGCAATCAGCCCCAGCATTTT

j_call: TRBJ1-2
v_call: TRBV6-5
clone_size: -
d_call: TRBD1
cdr3_aa: CASSPSLTGNYGYTF
cdr3_nt: TGTGCCAGCAGCCCTAGCCTGACAGGGAACTATGGCTACACCTTC

j_call: TRBJ1-2
v_call: TRBV13
clone_size: -
d_call: TRBD1
cdr3_aa: CASSLRGQGRDYGYTF
cdr3_nt: TGTGCCAGCAGCTTACGCGGACAGGGGAGGGACTATGGCTACACCTTC

j_call: TRBJ1-1
v_call: TRBV2
clone_size: -
d_call: -
cdr3_aa: CASSSRDQGTEAFF
cdr3_nt: TGTGCCAGCAGTTCGAGGGACCAAGGCACTGAAGCTTTCTTT

j_call: TRBJ2-5
v_call: TRBV4-1
clone_size: -
d_call: -
cdr3_aa: CASSQGLGGGTQYF
cdr3_nt: TGCGCCAGCAGCCAAGGTTTGGGGGGTGGGACCCAGTACTTC

j_call: TRBJ2-7
v_call: TRBV7-9
clone_size: -
d_call: TRBD1
cdr3_aa: CASSLGQGAFVEQYF
cdr3_nt: TGTGCCAGCAGCTTAGGACAGGGGGCGTTTGTCGAGCAGTACTTC

j_call: TRBJ1-2
v_call: TRBV4-1
clone_size: few
d_call: -
cdr3_aa: CASSQDPTGSRYGYTF
cdr3_nt: TGCGCCAGCAGCCAAGATCCGACTGGATCTCGGTATGGCTACACCTTC

j_call: TRBJ2-7
v_call: TRBV7-2
clone_size: once
d_call: TRBD1
cdr3_aa: CASSLEFQGQGADEQYF
cdr3_nt: TGTGCCAGCAGCTTAGAGTTCCAGGGACAGGGGGCCGACGAGCAGTACTTC